The sequence of this T cell receptor beta chain was determined in a study of cytotoxic CD8 clonotypes in ibrutinib-treated CLL. This CDR3 contains 12 residues. With 1 base removed from V and 10 bases from J, the gap between germline ends came to 10 bases. The germline V gene has CDR1 SGHVS and CDR2 FQNEAQ. The method was immunoSEQ multiplex PCR; TCRdb's version includes in-frame clones alone and lacks a portion of them. The table has about 89,000 clones, 78% seen once; the top ten hold less than 35%. Worth noting for this clone: What it recognizes is unknown.

Study observations and caveats: Clonality increased at ibrutinib response, then returned toward baseline at progression. Private clonotypes, not public ones, expanded at ibrutinib response.

Material: PBMCs, obtained after 12 months of ibrutinib treatment. The V and J genes are TRBV7-8 and TRBJ1-1; D is possibly TRBD1 (5 bases). The receptor's source is a human donor with chronic lymphocytic leukemia. Written as DNA, the CDR3 is TGTGCCAGCAGCTTAGGGCAGGGACGAGCTTTCTTT. Encoded protein: CASSLGQGRAFF. Full variable domain (remainder filled in from reference TRBV7-8 and TRBJ1-1): GAGVSQSPRYKVAKRGQDVALRCDPISGHVSLFWYQQALGQGPEFLTYFQNEAQLDKSGLPSDRFFAERPEGSVSTLKIQRTQQEDSAVYLCASSLGQGRAFFGQGTRLTVV.